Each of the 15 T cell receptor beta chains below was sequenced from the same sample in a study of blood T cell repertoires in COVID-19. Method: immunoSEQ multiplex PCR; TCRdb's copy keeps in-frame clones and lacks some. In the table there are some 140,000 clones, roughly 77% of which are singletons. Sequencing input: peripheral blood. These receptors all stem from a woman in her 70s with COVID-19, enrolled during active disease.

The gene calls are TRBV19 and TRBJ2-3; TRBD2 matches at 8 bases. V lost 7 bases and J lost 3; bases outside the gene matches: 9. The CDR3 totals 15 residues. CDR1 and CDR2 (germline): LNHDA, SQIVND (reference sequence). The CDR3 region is CASKGGGPVTDTQYF. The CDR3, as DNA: TGTGCCAGTAAGGGCGGGGGGCCAGTAACAGATACGCAGTATTTT.

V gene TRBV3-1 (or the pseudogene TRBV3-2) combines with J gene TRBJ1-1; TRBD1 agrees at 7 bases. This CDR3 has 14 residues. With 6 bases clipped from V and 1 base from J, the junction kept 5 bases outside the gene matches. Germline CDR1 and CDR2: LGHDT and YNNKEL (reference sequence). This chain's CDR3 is CASRGTASNTEAFF. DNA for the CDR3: TGTGCCAGCAGAGGGACAGCTTCGAACACTGAAGCTTTCTTT.

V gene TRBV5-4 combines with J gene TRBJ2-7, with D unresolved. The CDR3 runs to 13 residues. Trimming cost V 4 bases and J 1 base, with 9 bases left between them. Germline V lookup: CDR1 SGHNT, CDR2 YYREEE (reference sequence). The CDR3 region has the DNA TGTGCCAGCAGCCCGGGTGGTTCCTACGAGCAGTACTTC. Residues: CASSPGGSYEQYF.

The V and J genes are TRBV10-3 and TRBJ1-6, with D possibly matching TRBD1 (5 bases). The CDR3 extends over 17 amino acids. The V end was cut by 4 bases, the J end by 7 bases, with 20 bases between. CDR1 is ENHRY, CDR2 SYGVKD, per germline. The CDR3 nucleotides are TGTGCCATCAGTGGGAGGGGAGGACGACGCCCCAATTCACCCCTCCACTTT. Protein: CAISGRGGRRPNSPLHF.

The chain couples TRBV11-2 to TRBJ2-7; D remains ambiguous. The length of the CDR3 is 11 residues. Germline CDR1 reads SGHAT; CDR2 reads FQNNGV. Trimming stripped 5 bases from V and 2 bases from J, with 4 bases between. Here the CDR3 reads CASSATYEQYF. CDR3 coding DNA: TGTGCCAGCAGCGCTACCTACGAGCAGTACTTC.

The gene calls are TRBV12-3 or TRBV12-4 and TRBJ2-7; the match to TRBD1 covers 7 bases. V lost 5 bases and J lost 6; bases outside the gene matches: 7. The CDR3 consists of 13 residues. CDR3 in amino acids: CASSQTGSGEQYF. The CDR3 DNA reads TGTGCCAGCAGTCAGACAGGGTCCGGCGAGCAGTACTTC.

DNA for the CDR3: TGTGCCAGCAGCTCGGAGGCGGGCTATGGCTACACCTTC. Its protein is CASSSEAGYGYTF. The chain employs TRBV11-1 and TRBJ1-2, with D unclear. This CDR3 has 13 residues. V was cut by 4 bases and J by 4 bases, with 10 bases left in between. Looked up from germline, CDR1 is SGHAT and CDR2 is FQDESV (reference sequence).

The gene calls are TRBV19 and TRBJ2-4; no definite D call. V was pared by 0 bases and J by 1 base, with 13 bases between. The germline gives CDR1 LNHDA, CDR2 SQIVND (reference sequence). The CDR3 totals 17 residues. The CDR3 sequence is CASSIDHLSRAKNIQYF. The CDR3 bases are TGTGCCAGTAGTATAGATCATCTATCTAGGGCCAAAAACATTCAGTACTTC.

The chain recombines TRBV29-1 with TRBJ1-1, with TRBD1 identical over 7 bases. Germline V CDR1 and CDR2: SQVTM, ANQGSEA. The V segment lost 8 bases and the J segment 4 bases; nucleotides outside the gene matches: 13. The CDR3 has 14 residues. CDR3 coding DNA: TGCAGCACATTAAATTCCCCAGGGGGCACTGAAGCTTTCTTT. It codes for CSTLNSPGGTEAFF.

The CDR3 here is CASSLAGAGNTIYF. As DNA, the CDR3 is TGTGCCAGCAGCTTGGCAGGGGCTGGAAACACCATATATTTT. V is TRBV5-4 and J is TRBJ1-3, with D perhaps TRBD1 (6 bases). Germline values: CDR1 SGHNT, CDR2 YYREEE (reference sequence). Trimming took 0 bases from V and 2 from J, leaving 6 bases between them. The CDR3 is 14 residues long.

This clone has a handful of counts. The chain's CDR3 is CASSYRREGMYGYTF. The CDR3 nucleotides read TGTGCCAGCAGTTACCGCCGGGAGGGGATGTATGGCTACACCTTC. This chain connects TRBV6-2 or TRBV6-3 to TRBJ1-2; maybe TRBD1 (5 bases). Germline CDR1 and CDR2: MNHEY and SVGEGT. The CDR3 is made up of 15 amino acids. V gave up 2 bases and J gave up 5 bases, with 15 bases separating them.

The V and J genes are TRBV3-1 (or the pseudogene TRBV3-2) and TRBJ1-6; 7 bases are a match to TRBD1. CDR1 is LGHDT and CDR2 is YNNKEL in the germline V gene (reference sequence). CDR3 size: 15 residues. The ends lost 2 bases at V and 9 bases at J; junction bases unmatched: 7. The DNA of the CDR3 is TGTGCCAGCAGCCAACAGACAGGGAGCATTTCACCCCTCCACTTT. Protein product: CASSQQTGSISPLHF.

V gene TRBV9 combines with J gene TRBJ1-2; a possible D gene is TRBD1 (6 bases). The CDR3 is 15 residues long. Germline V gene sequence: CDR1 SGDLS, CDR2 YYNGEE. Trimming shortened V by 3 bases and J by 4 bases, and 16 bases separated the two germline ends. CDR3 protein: CASSAGTYRSYGYTF. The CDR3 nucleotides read TGTGCCAGCAGCGCCGGGACATACAGGAGCTATGGCTACACCTTC.

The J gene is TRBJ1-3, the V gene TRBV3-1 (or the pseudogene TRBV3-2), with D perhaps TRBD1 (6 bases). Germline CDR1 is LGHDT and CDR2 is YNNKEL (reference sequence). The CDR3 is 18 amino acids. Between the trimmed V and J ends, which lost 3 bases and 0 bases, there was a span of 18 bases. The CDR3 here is CASSQAPGTGFSGNTIYF. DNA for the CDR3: TGTGCCAGCAGCCAGGCTCCGGGAACAGGGTTCTCTGGAAACACCATATATTTT.

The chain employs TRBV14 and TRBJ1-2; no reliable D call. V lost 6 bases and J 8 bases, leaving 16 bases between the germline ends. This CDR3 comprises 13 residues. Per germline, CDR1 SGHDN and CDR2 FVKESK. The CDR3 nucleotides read TGTGCCAGCAGTCCCCGTGTGGGCGACGGCTACACCTTC. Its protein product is CASSPRVGDGYTF.